This TCR beta chain was sequenced in a study of immune evolution from preneoplasia to lung adenocarcinoma. About the research overall: HLA loss of heterozygosity: 6% to 7.5% AIS, about 15% MIA, roughly 35% ADC, none AAH. Overall study findings and caveats: From normal lung to invasive adenocarcinoma, top clone frequencies appeared to decrease.

Unmatched junction bases numbered 8, after V lost 10 bases and J lost 5 bases. The CDR3 is 13 residues long. Germline V gene lookup returns CDR1 MNHNY and CDR2 SVGAGI (reference sequence). Sequencing used immunoSEQ multiplex PCR; TCRdb keeps in-frame clones, though not all of them. The table records roughly 4,500 clones, roughly 84% of them present only once. Comment on this clone: Antigen specificity is unknown.

Sequencing used FFPE minimally invasive lung adenocarcinoma tissue. This chain joins TRBV6-6 and TRBJ2-5; 9 bases fit TRBD1. This clonotype was obtained from a person aged 45 to 69 with lung adenocarcinoma. This CDR3 is CATTDRGKETQYF. CDR3 nucleotide sequence: TGTGCCACAACCGACAGGGGGAAGGAGACCCAGTACTTC.